One and the same sample provided the 3 T cell receptor beta chains below, sequenced in a study of CD8+CD57+ T cells in acquired aplastic anemia. Patients sequenced had flow cytometry evidence of CD8+CD57+ cell expansion. According to the study, genomic DNA was the template for TCR beta VDJ and CDR3 profiling. TCRdb passed the reads through MiXCR, listing each CDR3 protein once. The data contain some 160,000 distinct CDR3 sequences, around half of them seen just once; the ten biggest clones take up about 2.9%. The sample taken for sequencing was sorted CD4+, CD8+, or CD8+CD57+ T cells (not recorded which) from PBMCs. The receptors come from a human donor with aplastic anemia.

This clonotype was seen only once. V and J are TRBV30 and TRBJ1-5; no firm D call. This CDR3 has 14 amino acids. V shed 1 base and J shed 5 bases, with 12 bases lying between them. The germline CDR1 and CDR2 sequences are GTSNPN and SVGIG (reference sequence). Here the CDR3 DNA reads TGTGCCTGGAGTGCCAGTTCTGAGGATCAGCCCCAGCATTTT. This gives the protein CAWSASSEDQPQHF.

This clonotype was observed many times. The V and J genes are TRBV4-2 and TRBJ1-6; 7 bases fit TRBD1. After removal of 4 bases from V and 7 bases from J, the junction contained 4 bases not matched to a gene. Germline values: CDR1 LGHNA, CDR2 YNFKEQ. This CDR3 has 14 residues. CDR3 sequence (DNA): TGTGCCAGCAGCCGAGGACAGGTGAATTCACCCCTCCACTTT. Amino acid sequence: CASSRGQVNSPLHF.

This clonotype was counted between two and nine times. V gene TRBV27 combines with J gene TRBJ2-6; D call uncertain. The CDR3 has 15 residues. Trimming stripped 3 bases from V and 4 bases from J, with 10 bases between. Germline V gene sequence: CDR1 MNHEY, CDR2 SMNVEV (reference sequence). CDR3 nucleotide sequence: TGTGCCAGCAGTTTCATCGATCCGGGGGCCAACGTCCTGACTTTC. The encoded protein is CASSFIDPGANVLTF.